One sample yielded the 10 T cell receptor beta chains listed below, sequenced in a study of shared clonotypes between healthy human individuals. The table came from immunoSEQ multiplex PCR; TCRdb's copy has only in-frame clones and leaves some out. The sample lists some 2 million clones; roughly 95% were seen once. Sequencing input: naive CD4+ T cells sorted from blood. The sample's subset: CD45RA+ positively selected. The receptors stem from a man between 18 and 35 years old in good health.

This rearrangement joins TRBV14 to TRBJ1-6; tentatively, D is TRBD1 (6 bases). The CDR3 loop spans 18 amino acids. V lost 2 bases, J lost 7 bases, and 21 bases lay in between. The germline CDR1 and CDR2 sequences are SGHDN and FVKESK. This CDR3 reads CASSQSPGHKEGNSPLHF. CDR3 bases: TGTGCCAGCAGCCAATCTCCGGGACACAAAGAGGGAAATTCACCCCTCCACTTT.

This clone showed up many times. This chain uses TRBV4-1 with TRBJ1-6; the D is unclear. The V and J ends lost 5 bases and 6 bases respectively, with 20 bases between them. Germline lookup yields CDR1 MGHRA and CDR2 YSYEKL. CDR3 length equals 17 residues. In DNA, the CDR3 is TGCGCCAGCAGCATCGTTCACACCCGGGGTTTTAATTCACCCCTCCACTTT. This encodes CASSIVHTRGFNSPLHF.

This sequence joins TRBV11-2 and TRBJ1-6, with TRBD1 identical over 7 bases. Germline-derived CDR1 and CDR2 are SGHAT and FQNNGV. V shed 0 bases and J 7 bases; nucleotides not matched to a gene: 6. This CDR3 is 16 amino acids long. The CDR3 DNA is TGTGCCAGCAGCTTAGATCGGGGGACAGTAAATTCACCCCTCCACTTT. This sequence encodes CASSLDRGTVNSPLHF.

The V and J genes are TRBV19 and TRBJ2-5; D tentatively reads TRBD1 or TRBD2 (5 bases each). The CDR3 contains 14 residues. From germline, CDR1 is LNHDA and CDR2 SQIVND (reference sequence). Trimming shortened V by 4 bases and J by 1 base, and 10 bases separated the two germline ends. For the CDR3, the DNA is TGTGCCAGTAGTAGGCGAGGGGCCCAAGAGACCCAGTACTTC. Translating it yields CASSRRGAQETQYF.

This chain uses TRBV18 with TRBJ1-1, with TRBD1 identical over 9 bases. The V segment lost 3 bases and the J segment 4 bases; nucleotides outside the gene matches: 6. Germline V CDR1 and CDR2: KGHSH, LQKENI. The CDR3 totals 15 residues. DNA of the CDR3: TGTGCCAGCTCACCTACAGGGGGCCAGGGCACTGAAGCTTTCTTT. Protein product: CASSPTGGQGTEAFF.

This sequence joins TRBV10-3 and TRBJ2-7; D not resolved. V lost 5 bases and J lost 0, with 17 bases in between. The germline CDR1 and CDR2 sequences are ENHRY and SYGVKD. The CDR3 sequence is 16 residues long. The CDR3 DNA is TGTGCCATCAGTCAAAAGCAGTACATGAGCTCCTACGAGCAGTACTTC. As protein: CAISQKQYMSSYEQYF.

Worth noting for this clone: Within the sample, other DNA sequences also encode this same CDR3. This chain joins TRBV5-1 and TRBJ2-3; D is undetermined. The length of the CDR3 is 14 residues. Per the germline V gene, CDR1 is SGHRS and CDR2 is YFSETQ. V dropped 0 bases and J dropped 0 bases, with 5 bases sitting between them. The CDR3 DNA reads TGCGCCAGCAGCTTGGCCGTAAGCACAGATACGCAGTATTTT. It yields the protein CASSLAVSTDTQYF.

This chain joins TRBV6-1 and TRBJ2-5, with D possibly being TRBD1 (5 bases). The CDR3 consists of 14 residues. Trimming pared 5 bases from V and 4 bases from J, leaving 14 bases between. Germline values: CDR1 MNHNS, CDR2 SASEGT. The CDR3 nucleotides read TGTGCCAGCAGTAACAGGTTGGGCGGAGAGACCCAGTACTTC. Its translation: CASSNRLGGETQYF.

The chain uses TRBV2 and TRBJ1-2; a weak D match, TRBD1 (5 bases). Trimming left V 7 bases short and J 4 bases short, with 16 bases between. The CDR3 has 14 residues. From germline, CDR1 is SNHLY and CDR2 FYNNEI. The CDR3 DNA reads as TGTGCCAGCACCCGGGGAACAGGTCTCTATGGCTACACCTTC. Its translation: CASTRGTGLYGYTF.

V is TRBV6-6 and J is TRBJ1-3, with D unresolved. V was pared by 7 bases and J by 4 bases, with 5 bases between. This CDR3 comprises 11 residues. Germline V CDR1 and CDR2: MNHNY, SVGAGI (reference sequence). As DNA, the CDR3 is TGTGCCAGCAAGCACGGAAACACCATATATTTT. Its protein product is CASKHGNTIYF.